This T cell receptor (beta chain) is drawn from a study of cytomegalovirus exposure and HLA in healthy donors (dated by TCRdb to the late 2010s). As for the study more broadly: According to a later analysis, one platform produced both the roughly 110 validation repertoires and the approximately 670 repertoires of the first cohort. The study aimed to test whether cataloging public T cell receptors could reveal signatures of past pathogen exposure. A separate validation cohort of roughly 130 different subjects was used in addition to the approximately 670-subject first cohort. The study combined high-throughput TCR immunosequencing, statistical association of individual TCRs with disease status, and machine learning to predict cytomegalovirus infection status.

The protocol used for the library was the immunoSEQ multiplex PCR assay. Concerning the study's data processing: A statistical classification framework was built for diagnosing cytomegalovirus status from the catalog of TCR beta chain sequences. TCRdb took this table from immuneACCESS and kept in-frame rearrangements with V and J called. Such tables lack part of the clones; where checked against another copy, unresolved V genes explain under half of the gap, and the rest is unexplained. That table supplies the V and J calls and clone size; D and trimming were determined from the DNA. The sample has about 55,000 clones on record, about 93% of them singletons. Around 2.8% of the sample is held by the ten biggest clonotypes. General study outcomes and caveats: A few of the identified cytomegalovirus-associated TCR beta chains were confirmed in vitro to be specific for cytomegalovirus antigens. The authors suggested that the approach could potentially be generalized to other disease states and immunological phenotypes. In the study, 150 to 200 TCR beta chains were listed as associated with cytomegalovirus. Most TCR sequences were observed very rarely across donors, whereas some public TCRs were present in many individuals. A later analysis had no HLA typing for the validation cohort, so co-occurrence there was scored across all 120 repertoires. In a later analysis, TCRs clustered in the first cohort were found to also tend to co-occur in the 120 or so validation repertoires, with over 90% of cluster scores above 0. The classifier was reported to diagnose cytomegalovirus status with high specificity and sensitivity in both the original and validation cohorts.

The germline V gene encodes CDR1 MNHEY and CDR2 SMNVEV (reference sequence). Trimming takes 3 bases from V and 4 bases from J, and the germline ends sit 9 bases apart. The CDR3 spans 13 residues, from the cysteine through the phenylalanine. The only DNA kept is the CDR3, 39 bases in frame from the first base. The donors were included in the validation cohort of 100 to 150 subjects, a group kept apart from the 666-subject first cohort. Note on this clone: The antigen it recognizes is unknown. No much larger clone exists at a distance of one base, and base qualities are not known.

The V gene is TRBV27 and the J gene is TRBJ1-2; D gene: possibly TRBD1, on 5 matching bases. The receptor comes from a man aged 18 to 29 in good health and CMV-seronegative. The specimen was PBMCs. The bases are TGTGCCAGCAGTTTGACAGCCGGCTATGGCTACACCTTC. Its translation reads: CASSLTAGYGYTF.